One sample yielded the 5 T cell receptor beta chains listed below, sequenced in a study of T-cell memory formation after mild COVID-19. TCRdb reanalysed the 5' RACE reads using MiXCR and keeps one entry per CDR3 protein. In the table there are hundreds of thousands of distinct CDR3 sequences, around 30% of which are singletons. What was sequenced was PBMCs or a T cell subset sorted from them (not recorded which). The receptors here all came from an adult woman who had mild COVID-19 (a few samples of this study predate the infection). Cell type and time point are not known.

In this sample, this clonotype turned up a few times. The genes are TRBV5-1 and TRBJ2-7; either TRBD1 or TRBD2 may supply D (5 bases each). V lost 0 bases, J lost 6 bases, and 16 bases lay in between. The CDR3 contains 15 residues. From germline, CDR1 is SGHRS and CDR2 YFSETQ. CDR3 sequence: CASSLGDRAMGEQYF. The CDR3 DNA is TGCGCCAGCAGCTTGGGGGACCGCGCGATGGGCGAGCAGTACTTC.

This clonotype has only a few counts. CDR3 in amino acids: CASSRGEQEQYF. CDR3 DNA sequence: TGTGCCAGCAGCAGAGGGGAGCAGGAGCAGTACTTC. V and J are TRBV9 and TRBJ2-7; TRBD1 or TRBD2 may be the D gene (5 bases each). V was trimmed by 4 bases and J by 7 bases, leaving 12 bases between them. The CDR3 loop spans 12 amino acids. Germline values: CDR1 SGDLS, CDR2 YYNGEE.

This clonotype was counted a few times. The CDR3 protein is CSARDSAAPAHGYTF. The CDR3 DNA reads as TGCAGTGCTAGAGATTCCGCGGCTCCGGCTCATGGCTACACCTTC. This sequence joins TRBV20-1 and TRBJ1-2; D remains unclear. This CDR3 has 15 residues. The germline V gene encodes CDR1 DFQATT and CDR2 SNEGSKA (reference sequence). The V gene lost 0 bases and the J gene lost 6 bases, with 17 bases spanning the gap.

This clonotype was found once. The genes are TRBV19 and TRBJ2-5, with D unclear. The V and J ends lost 5 bases and 5 bases respectively, with 9 bases between them. The germline V gene has CDR1 LNHDA and CDR2 SQIVND (reference sequence). The length of the CDR3 is 12 residues. CDR3 amino acids: CASSVYGETQYF. CDR3 nucleotide sequence: TGTGCCAGTAGTGTATATGGGGAGACCCAGTACTTC.

The gene calls are TRBV4-1 and TRBJ2-4, with 10 bases that match TRBD2. Germline loops: CDR1 MGHRA, CDR2 YSYEKL. V was pared by 1 base and J by 0 bases, with 9 bases of the junction left unmatched. The CDR3 length is 19 residues. The CDR3 DNA is TGCGCCAGCAGCCAAGTCCGGAGCGGGGGGGTGAAAGCCAAAAACATTCAGTACTTC. This encodes CASSQVRSGGVKAKNIQYF.